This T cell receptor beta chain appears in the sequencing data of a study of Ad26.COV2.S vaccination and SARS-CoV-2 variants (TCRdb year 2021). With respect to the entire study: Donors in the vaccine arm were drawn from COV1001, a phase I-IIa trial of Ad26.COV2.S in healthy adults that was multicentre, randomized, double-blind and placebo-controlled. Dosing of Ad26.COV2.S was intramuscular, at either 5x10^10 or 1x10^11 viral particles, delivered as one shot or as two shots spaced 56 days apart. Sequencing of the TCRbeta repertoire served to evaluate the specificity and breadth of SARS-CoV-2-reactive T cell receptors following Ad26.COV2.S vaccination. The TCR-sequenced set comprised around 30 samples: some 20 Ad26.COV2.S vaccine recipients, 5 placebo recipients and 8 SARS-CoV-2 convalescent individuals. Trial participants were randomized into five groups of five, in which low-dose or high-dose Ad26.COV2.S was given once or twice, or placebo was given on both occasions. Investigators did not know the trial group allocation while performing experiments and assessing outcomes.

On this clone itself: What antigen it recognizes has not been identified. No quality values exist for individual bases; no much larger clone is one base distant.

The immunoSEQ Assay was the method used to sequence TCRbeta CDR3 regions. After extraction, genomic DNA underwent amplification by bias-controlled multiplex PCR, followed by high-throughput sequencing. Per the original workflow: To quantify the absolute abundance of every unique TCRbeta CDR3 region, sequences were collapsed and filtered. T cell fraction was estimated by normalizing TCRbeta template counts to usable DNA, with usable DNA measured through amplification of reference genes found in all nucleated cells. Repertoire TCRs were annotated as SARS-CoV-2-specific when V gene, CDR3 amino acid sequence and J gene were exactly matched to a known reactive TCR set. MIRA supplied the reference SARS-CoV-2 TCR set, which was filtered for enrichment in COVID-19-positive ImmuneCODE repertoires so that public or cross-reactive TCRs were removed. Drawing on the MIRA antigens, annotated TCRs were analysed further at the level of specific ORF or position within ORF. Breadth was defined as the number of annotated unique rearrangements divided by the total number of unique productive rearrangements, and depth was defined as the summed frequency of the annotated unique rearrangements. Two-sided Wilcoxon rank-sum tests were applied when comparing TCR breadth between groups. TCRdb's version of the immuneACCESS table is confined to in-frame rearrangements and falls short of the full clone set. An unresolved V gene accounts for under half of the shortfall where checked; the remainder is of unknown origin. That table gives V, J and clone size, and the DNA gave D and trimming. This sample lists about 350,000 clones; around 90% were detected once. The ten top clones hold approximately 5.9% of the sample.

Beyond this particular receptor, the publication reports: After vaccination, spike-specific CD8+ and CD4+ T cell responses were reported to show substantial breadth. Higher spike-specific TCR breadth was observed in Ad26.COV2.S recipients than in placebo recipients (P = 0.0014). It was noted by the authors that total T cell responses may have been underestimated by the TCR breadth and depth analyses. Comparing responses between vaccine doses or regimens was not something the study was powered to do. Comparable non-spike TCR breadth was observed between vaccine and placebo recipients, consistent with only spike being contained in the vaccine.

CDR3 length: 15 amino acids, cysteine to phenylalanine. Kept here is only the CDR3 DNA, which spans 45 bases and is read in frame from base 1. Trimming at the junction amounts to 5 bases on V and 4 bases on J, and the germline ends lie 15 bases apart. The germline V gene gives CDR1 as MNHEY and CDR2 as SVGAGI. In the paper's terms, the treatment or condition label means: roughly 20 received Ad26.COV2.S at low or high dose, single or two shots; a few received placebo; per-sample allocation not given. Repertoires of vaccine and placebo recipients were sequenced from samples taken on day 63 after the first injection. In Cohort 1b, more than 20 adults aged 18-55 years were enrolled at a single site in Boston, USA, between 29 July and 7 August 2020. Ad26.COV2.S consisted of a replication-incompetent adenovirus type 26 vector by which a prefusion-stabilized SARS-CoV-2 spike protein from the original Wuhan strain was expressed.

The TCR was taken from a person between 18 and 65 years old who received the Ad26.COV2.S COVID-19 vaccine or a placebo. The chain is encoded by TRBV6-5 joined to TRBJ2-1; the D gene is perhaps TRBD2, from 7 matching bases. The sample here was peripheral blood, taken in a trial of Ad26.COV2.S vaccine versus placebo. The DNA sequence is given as TGTGCCAGCAGTACACCGGGGGGCCTATACAATGAGCAGTTCTTC. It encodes CASSTPGGLYNEQFF.